This record looks at one T cell receptor (beta chain) sequence and its context. What it recognizes is unknown. The record originates from a study of cytomegalovirus exposure and HLA in healthy donors. Study-wide context: From about 179 million T cells, an earlier analysis saw 120 million or so unique TCR beta sequences. General study points: Within the data, a cluster of highly shared sequence variants was likely a sequencing artifact. A later analysis showed TCR association rates differing by HLA locus, peaking at DRB1 and lowest at HLA-C. In an earlier analysis, about 87% or about 30%: the productive usage of most TCR beta V segments.

This PCR relied on a set of 60 Vbeta primers and 13 Jbeta primers. Clones were sequenced by immunoSEQ multiplex PCR, and TCRdb holds only the in-frame ones, with some missing. The sample holds about 160,000 clones; almost 85% are singletons and the top ten take under 1.1%. The sample was PBMCs. The clonotype was recovered from a young man in good health and CMV-seronegative.

The CDR3 loop reads CAISEASGLETQYF. The CDR3 DNA reads TGTGCCATCAGTGAGGCTAGCGGGTTAGAGACCCAGTACTTC. This chain uses TRBV10-3 with TRBJ2-5, with TRBD2 identical over 8 bases. Trimming took 2 bases from V and 4 from J; bases not matched to a gene: 3. This CDR3 is 14 amino acids long. The germline V gene encodes CDR1 ENHRY and CDR2 SYGVKD.